A single TCR beta chain is shown here with its context. Its antigen is unknown. Repertoires were generated with immunoSEQ multiplex PCR, while TCRdb's copy carries only in-frame clones and drops some. The table lists 60,000 to 80,000 clones, about nine tenths of them singletons, with around 10% in the top ten. This sample stems from a study of PD-L1 blockade in urothelial cancer. General study findings and limits: Greater 3-week expansion of tumor-associated blood clones was recorded for durable-benefit patients.

Time point of the sample: peripheral blood 6 weeks after treatment start. CDR3 size: 16 residues. V trimming: 3 bases; J trimming: 5 bases; junction bases outside the gene matches: 10. CDR1 is SGDLS, CDR2 YYNGEE, per germline. This chain joins TRBV9 and TRBJ2-5, with 10 bases aligning to TRBD2. The TCR comes from a man between 60 and 75 years old with urothelial cancer. The specimen was PBMCs, collected around atezolizumab (anti-PD-L1) treatment. As DNA, the CDR3 is TGTGCCAGCAGCGCCGGACTAGCGGAGTTTCGGGAGACCCAGTACTTC. Its translation: CASSAGLAEFRETQYF.